The sample holds one count of the clone carrying this T cell receptor (beta chain). Clones were sequenced by immunoSEQ multiplex PCR, and TCRdb holds only the in-frame ones, with some missing. Of fewer than 60,000 clones listed, around 87% are singletons. This sample was included in a study of control samples from healthy donors and cancer patients. Germline V CDR1 and CDR2: SGHRS, YFSETQ. Trimming removed 0 bases from V and 1 base from J, with 7 bases in between. There are 15 residues in the CDR3. This TCR was sampled from a woman aged 60 to 75 with lung cancer. This chain links TRBV5-1 with TRBJ1-4; D ambiguous. Sequencing input: PBMCs. The CDR3 spells CASSLGGITNEKLFF. The CDR3 coding sequence is TGCGCCAGCAGCTTGGGGGGAATAACTAATGAAAAACTGTTTTTT. The variable domain in full, with the rest retrieved from reference TRBV5-1 and TRBJ1-4, is KAGVTQTPRYLIKTRGQQVTLSCSPISGHRSVSWYQQTPGQGLQFLFEYFSETQRNKGNFPGRFSGRQFSNSRSEMNVSTLELGDSALYLCASSLGGITNEKLFFGSGTQLSVL.